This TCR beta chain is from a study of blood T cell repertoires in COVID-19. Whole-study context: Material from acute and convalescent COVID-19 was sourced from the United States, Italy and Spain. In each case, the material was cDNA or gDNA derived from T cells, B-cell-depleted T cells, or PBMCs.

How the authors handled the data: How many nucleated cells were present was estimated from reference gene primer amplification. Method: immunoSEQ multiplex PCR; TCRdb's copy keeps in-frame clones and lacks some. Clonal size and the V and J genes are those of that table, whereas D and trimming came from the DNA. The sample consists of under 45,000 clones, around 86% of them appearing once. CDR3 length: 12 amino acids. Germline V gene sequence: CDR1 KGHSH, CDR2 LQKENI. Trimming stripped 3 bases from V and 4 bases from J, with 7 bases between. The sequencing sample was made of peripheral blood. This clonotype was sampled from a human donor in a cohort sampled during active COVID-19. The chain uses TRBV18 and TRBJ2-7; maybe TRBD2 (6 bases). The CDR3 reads CASSPGGYEQYF. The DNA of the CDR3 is TGTGCCAGCTCACCCGGAGGGTACGAGCAGTACTTC.